The clone carrying this TCR beta chain was seen a handful of times. Its antigen is as yet unknown. The data originate from a study of identical twins. Study-wide findings and caveats: Invariant MAIT and iNKT cells may have partly biased zero-insertion analyses. In cord blood, abundant beta clonotypes had fewer insertions; memory showed no trend. Models underpredicted monozygotic twin sharing of out-of-frame TCR alpha.

The cDNA had a unique molecular identifier and a template-switch universal primer site. TCRdb used MiXCR to reprocess the 5' RACE reads, holding one entry per CDR3 protein. The table lists some 660,000 distinct CDR3 sequences, more than 6.5% of them singletons. The CDR3 is 13 residues long. Germline values: CDR1 DFQATT, CDR2 SNEGSKA (reference sequence). Trimming removed 6 bases at V and 4 bases at J, with 14 bases between. The data also belong to a second study, concerning yellow fever vaccine responses in identical twins.

V and J are TRBV20-1 and TRBJ2-3; possible D gene TRBD2, 6 bases. This clonotype was sampled from a woman aged 18-29 years in good health. The sample comprised PBMCs. The CDR3 nucleotides read TGCAGTGCCAGGTCGGGGACTCCAGATACGCAGTATTTT. This codes for CSARSGTPDTQYF.